This is a list of T cell receptor beta chains from one sample in a study of T-cell reconstitution after alpha-beta-depleted transplantation in children. MiXCR was run by TCRdb on the PCR reads, yielding one entry per CDR3 protein. The data hold 500,000 to 650,000 distinct CDR3 sequences, with over 10% observed a single time. The source material was PBMCs, mostly from graft donor cells, sampled 360 days after TCRalphabeta/CD19-depleted stem cell transplant. The source is a male patient aged 10 to 17 who had a stem cell transplant for acute myeloid leukemia, so the T cells may come from the graft donor. Both conserved end residues are part of each CDR3. Fields, in order: J gene, D gene, V gene, clone size, CDR3 DNA, CDR3 protein. The D gene is left open where the match is weak. Some rows have no size entry. The others give once, few or many, or a class for an expanded clone.

J gene: TRBJ2-2
D gene: .
V gene: TRBV20-1
clone size: few
CDR3 DNA: TGCAGTGCTAGCGGCTCCCTCACCGGGGAGCTGTTTTTT
CDR3 protein: CSASGSLTGELFF

J gene: TRBJ2-1
D gene: TRBD2
V gene: TRBV20-1
clone size: many
CDR3 DNA: TGCAGTGCTGGAAAAGGACTAGCGGGAACCAATGAGCAGTTCTTC
CDR3 protein: CSAGKGLAGTNEQFF

J gene: TRBJ2-7
D gene: .
V gene: TRBV21-1
clone size: .
CDR3 DNA: TGTGCCAGCAGCAAAGCCGTGGGAGGTAGCGAGAGTAACTCCTACGAGCAGTACTTC
CDR3 protein: CASSKAVGGSESNSYEQYF

J gene: TRBJ2-3
D gene: .
V gene: TRBV12-3/TRBV12-4
clone size: many
CDR3 DNA: TGTGCCAGCAGACCTACCGGGGGCCGTCACCAGTATTTT
CDR3 protein: CASRPTGGRHQYF

J gene: TRBJ2-5
D gene: TRBD1
V gene: TRBV11-2
clone size: .
CDR3 DNA: TGTGCCAGCAGCTCAGGGACAGGGAAGACCCAGTACTTC
CDR3 protein: CASSSGTGKTQYF

J gene: TRBJ2-1
D gene: .
V gene: TRBV20-1
clone size: few
CDR3 DNA: TGCAGTGCTTCCCCTGACCGGACTAAGTACAATGAGCAGTTCTTC
CDR3 protein: CSASPDRTKYNEQFF

J gene: TRBJ2-1
D gene: .
V gene: TRBV6-2/TRBV6-3
clone size: .
CDR3 DNA: TGTGCCAGCAGTTTACTCGCCGTCGGCTACAATGAGCAGTTCTTC
CDR3 protein: CASSLLAVGYNEQFF

J gene: TRBJ2-1
D gene: .
V gene: TRBV19
clone size: many
CDR3 DNA: TGTGCCAGTGGAGAGGCGACCTCCTACAATGAGCAGTTCTTC
CDR3 protein: CASGEATSYNEQFF

J gene: TRBJ2-5
D gene: .
V gene: TRBV24-1
clone size: few
CDR3 DNA: TGTGCCACCCGGGGCAGACAAGAGACCCAGTACTTC
CDR3 protein: CATRGRQETQYF

J gene: TRBJ1-1
D gene: TRBD1
V gene: TRBV19
clone size: few
CDR3 DNA: TGTGCCAGTAGTGGGGCACAGGGGGCGGCTGAAGCTTTCTTT
CDR3 protein: CASSGAQGAAEAFF

J gene: TRBJ2-7
D gene: .
V gene: TRBV29-1
clone size: .
CDR3 DNA: TGCAGCGTCGCAGATGACAGCTACGAGCAGTACTTC
CDR3 protein: CSVADDSYEQYF